This TCR beta chain was sequenced for a study of shared clonotypes between healthy human individuals. This CDR3 is 15 amino acids long. With 0 bases removed from V and 7 bases from J, the gap between germline ends came to 13 bases. From germline, CDR1 is LNHNV and CDR2 YYDKDF (reference sequence). The protocol was immunoSEQ multiplex PCR, while the TCRdb copy is restricted to in-frame clones and leaves out a portion. The data show 1,500,000 or so clones, around 97% seen once. The sequenced sample was naive CD4+ T cells sorted from blood. Described subset: CD45RA+ positively selected. This clonotype was obtained from a man between 25 and 39 years old in good health. This rearrangement joins TRBV15 to TRBJ1-5; tentative D call: TRBD1 (5 bases). This CDR3 reads CATSREATGRQPQHF. Written as DNA, the CDR3 is TGTGCCACCAGCAGAGAAGCCACAGGCCGGCAGCCCCAGCATTTT.